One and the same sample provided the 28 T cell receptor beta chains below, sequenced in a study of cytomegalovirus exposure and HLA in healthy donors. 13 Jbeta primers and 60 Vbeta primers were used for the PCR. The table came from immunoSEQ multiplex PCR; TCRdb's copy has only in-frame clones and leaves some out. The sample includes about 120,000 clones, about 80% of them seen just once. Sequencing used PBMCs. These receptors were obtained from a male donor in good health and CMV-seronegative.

The DNA for the CDR3 is TGTGCCAGCAGCTTAAGTGGTCGAGCCTACGAGCAGTACTTC. It yields the protein CASSLSGRAYEQYF. The chain uses TRBV7-3 and TRBJ2-7; D unclear. Germline CDR1 and CDR2: SGHTA and FQGTGA. This CDR3 spans 14 amino acids. The V gene lost 1 base and the J gene lost 2 bases, with 9 bases spanning the gap.

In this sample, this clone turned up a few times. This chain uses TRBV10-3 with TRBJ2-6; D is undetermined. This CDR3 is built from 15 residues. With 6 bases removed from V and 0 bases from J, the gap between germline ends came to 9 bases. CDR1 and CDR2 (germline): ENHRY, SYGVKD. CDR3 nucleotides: TGTGCCATCAGAACTACGGCCTCTGGGGCCAACGTCCTGACTTTC. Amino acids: CAIRTTASGANVLTF.

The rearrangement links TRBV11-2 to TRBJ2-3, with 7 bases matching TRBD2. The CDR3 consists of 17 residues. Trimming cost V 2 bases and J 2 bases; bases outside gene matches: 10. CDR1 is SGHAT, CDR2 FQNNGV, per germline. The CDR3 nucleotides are TGTGCCAGCAGCTTACCACGAGGGAGGGGAGACACAGATACGCAGTATTTT. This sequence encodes CASSLPRGRGDTDTQYF.

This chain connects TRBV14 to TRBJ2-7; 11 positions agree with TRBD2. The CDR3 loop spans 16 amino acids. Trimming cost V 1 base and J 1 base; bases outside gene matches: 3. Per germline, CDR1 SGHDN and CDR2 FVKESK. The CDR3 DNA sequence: TGTGCCAGCAGCCAAGCAGGACTAGCGGGTTCCTACGAGCAGTACTTC. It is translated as CASSQAGLAGSYEQYF.

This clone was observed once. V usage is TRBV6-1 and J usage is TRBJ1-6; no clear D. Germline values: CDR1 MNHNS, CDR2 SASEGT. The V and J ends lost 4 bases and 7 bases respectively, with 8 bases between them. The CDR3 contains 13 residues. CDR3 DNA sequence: TGTGCCAGCAGTGCCTCCTTCAATTCACCCCTCCACTTT. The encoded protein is CASSASFNSPLHF.

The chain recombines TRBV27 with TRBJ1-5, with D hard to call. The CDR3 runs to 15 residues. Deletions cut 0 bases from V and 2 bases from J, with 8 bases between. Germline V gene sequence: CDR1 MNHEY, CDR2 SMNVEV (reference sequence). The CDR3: CASSLSTGGNQPQHF. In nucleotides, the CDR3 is TGTGCCAGCAGTTTATCAACGGGAGGCAATCAGCCCCAGCATTTT.

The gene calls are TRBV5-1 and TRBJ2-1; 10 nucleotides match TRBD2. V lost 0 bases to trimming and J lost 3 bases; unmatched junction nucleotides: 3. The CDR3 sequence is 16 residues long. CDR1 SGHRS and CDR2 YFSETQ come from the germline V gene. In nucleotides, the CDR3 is TGCGCCAGCAGCTTGGAAGCTAGCGGGGGCTACAATGAGCAGTTCTTC. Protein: CASSLEASGGYNEQFF.

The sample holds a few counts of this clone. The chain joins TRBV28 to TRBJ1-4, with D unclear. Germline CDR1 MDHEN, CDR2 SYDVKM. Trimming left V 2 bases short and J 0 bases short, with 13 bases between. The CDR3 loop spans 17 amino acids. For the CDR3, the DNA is TGTGCCAGCAGTTTAAAAAGCTATCGTGCAACTAATGAAAAACTGTTTTTT. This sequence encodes CASSLKSYRATNEKLFF. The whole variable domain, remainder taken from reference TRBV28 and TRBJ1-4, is DVKVTQSSRYLVKRTGEKVFLECVQDMDHENMFWYRQDPGLGLRLIYFSYDVKMKEKGDIPEGYSVSREKKERFSLILESASTNQTSMYLCASSLKSYRATNEKLFFGSGTQLSVL.

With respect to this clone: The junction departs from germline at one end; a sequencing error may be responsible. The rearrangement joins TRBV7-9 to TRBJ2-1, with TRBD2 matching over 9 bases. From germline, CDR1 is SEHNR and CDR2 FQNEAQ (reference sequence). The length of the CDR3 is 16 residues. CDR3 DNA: TGTTCCAGCAGCCCCCGCGGCGGGAGGGCAAACAATGAGCAGTTCTTC. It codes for CSSSPRGGRANNEQFF.

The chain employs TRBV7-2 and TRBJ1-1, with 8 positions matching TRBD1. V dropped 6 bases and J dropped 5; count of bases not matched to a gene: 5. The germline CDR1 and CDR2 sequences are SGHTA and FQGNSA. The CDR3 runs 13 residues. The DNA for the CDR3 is TGTGCCAGCAGGAGACAGGGGAGGACTGAAGCTTTCTTT. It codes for CASRRQGRTEAFF.

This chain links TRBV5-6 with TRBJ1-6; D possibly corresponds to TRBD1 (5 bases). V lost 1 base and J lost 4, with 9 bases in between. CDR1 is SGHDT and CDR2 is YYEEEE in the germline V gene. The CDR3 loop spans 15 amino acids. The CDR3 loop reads CASSLSGGYNSPLHF. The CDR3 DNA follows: TGTGCCAGCAGCTTGTCCGGGGGTTATAATTCACCCCTCCACTTT.

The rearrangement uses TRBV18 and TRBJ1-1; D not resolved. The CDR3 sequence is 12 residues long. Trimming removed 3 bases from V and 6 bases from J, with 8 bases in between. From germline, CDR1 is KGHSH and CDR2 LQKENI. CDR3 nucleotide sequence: TGTGCCAGCTCACCGGCAGGATCTGAAGCTTTCTTT. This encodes CASSPAGSEAFF.

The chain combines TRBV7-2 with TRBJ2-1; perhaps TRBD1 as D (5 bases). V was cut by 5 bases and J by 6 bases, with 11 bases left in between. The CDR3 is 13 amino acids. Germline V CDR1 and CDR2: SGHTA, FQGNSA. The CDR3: CASSPVRGNEQFF. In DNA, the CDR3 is TGTGCCAGCAGCCCCGTAAGGGGCAATGAGCAGTTCTTC.

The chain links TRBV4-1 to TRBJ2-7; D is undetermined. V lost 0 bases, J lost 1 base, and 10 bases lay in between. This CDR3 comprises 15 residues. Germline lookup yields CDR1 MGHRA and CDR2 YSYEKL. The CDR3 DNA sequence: TGCGCCAGCAGCCAAGATCGTGGCAGTTCCTACGAGCAGTACTTC. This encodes CASSQDRGSSYEQYF.

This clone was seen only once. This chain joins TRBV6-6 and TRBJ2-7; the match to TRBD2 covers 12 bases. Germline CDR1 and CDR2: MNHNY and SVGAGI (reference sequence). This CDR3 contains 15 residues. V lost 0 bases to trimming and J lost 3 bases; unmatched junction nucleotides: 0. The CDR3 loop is CASSYSTSGGYEQYF. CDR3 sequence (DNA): TGTGCCAGCAGTTACTCGACTAGCGGGGGCTACGAGCAGTACTTC.

The CDR3 sequence: CASSDSALAGGGEQFF. DNA of the CDR3: TGTGCCAGCAGTGACTCTGCTCTAGCGGGGGGGGGTGAGCAGTTCTTC. The rearrangement uses TRBV6-4 and TRBJ2-1; 12 bases are a match to TRBD2. The CDR3 spans 16 residues. Germline V gene data show CDR1 as MRHNA and CDR2 as SNTAGT. The J segment lost 9 bases and the V segment lost 0 bases, leaving 6 bases of the junction unmatched.

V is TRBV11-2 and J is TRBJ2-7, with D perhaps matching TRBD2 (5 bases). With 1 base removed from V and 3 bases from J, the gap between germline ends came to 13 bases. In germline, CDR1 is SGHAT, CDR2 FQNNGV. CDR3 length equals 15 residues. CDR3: CASSLGAGENYEQYF. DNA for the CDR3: TGTGCCAGCAGCTTAGGCGCCGGGGAGAACTACGAGCAGTACTTC.

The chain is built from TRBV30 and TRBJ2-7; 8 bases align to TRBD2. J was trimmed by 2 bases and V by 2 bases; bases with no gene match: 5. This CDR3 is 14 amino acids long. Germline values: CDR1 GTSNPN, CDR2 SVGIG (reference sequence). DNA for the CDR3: TGTGCCTGGAGTAAGGCGGGAGGCACCTACGAGCAGTACTTC. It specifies CAWSKAGGTYEQYF.

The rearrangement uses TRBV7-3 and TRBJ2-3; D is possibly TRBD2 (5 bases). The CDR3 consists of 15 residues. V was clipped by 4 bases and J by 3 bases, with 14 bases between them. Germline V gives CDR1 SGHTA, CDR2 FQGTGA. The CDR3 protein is CASSSGYARTDTQYF. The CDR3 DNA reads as TGTGCCAGCAGCTCGGGGTATGCCCGTACAGATACGCAGTATTTT.

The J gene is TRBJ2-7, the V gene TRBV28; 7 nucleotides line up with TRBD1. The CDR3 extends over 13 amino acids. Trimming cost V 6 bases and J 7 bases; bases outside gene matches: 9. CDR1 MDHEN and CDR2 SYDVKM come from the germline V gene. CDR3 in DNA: TGTGCCAGCAGAATACGACAGGGTAAGGAGCAGTACTTC. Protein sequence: CASRIRQGKEQYF.

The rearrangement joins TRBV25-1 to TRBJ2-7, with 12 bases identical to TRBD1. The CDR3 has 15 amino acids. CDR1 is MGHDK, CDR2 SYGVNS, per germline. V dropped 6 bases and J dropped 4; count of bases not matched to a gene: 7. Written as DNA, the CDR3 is TGTGCCAGCAGCAAGGGACAGGGGGCGAGGTACGAGCAGTACTTC. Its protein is CASSKGQGARYEQYF.

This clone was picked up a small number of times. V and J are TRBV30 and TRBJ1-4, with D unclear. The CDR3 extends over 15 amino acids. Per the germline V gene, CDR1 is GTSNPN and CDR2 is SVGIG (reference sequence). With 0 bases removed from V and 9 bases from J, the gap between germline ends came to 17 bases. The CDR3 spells CAWSVSRFDLQKLFF. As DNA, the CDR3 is TGTGCCTGGAGTGTAAGCAGGTTCGACCTTCAAAAACTGTTTTTT.

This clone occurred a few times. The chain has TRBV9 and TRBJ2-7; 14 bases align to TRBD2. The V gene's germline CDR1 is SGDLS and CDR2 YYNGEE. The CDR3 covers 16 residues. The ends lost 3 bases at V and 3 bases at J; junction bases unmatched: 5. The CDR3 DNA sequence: TGTGCCAGCAGCGCCACCGGGACTAGCGGGAGCTACGAGCAGTACTTC. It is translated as CASSATGTSGSYEQYF.

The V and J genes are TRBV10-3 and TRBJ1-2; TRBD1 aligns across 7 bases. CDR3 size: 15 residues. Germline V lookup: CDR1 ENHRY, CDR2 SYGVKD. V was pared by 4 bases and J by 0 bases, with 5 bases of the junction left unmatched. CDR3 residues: CAISGQGRANYGYTF. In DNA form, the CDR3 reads TGTGCCATCAGTGGACAGGGACGAGCTAACTATGGCTACACCTTC.

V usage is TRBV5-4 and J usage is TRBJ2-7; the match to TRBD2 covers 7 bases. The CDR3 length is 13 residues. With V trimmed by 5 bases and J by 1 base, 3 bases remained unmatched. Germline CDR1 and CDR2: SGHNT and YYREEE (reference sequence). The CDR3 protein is CASRGAGSYEQYF. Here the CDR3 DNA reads TGTGCCAGCAGGGGAGCGGGATCCTACGAGCAGTACTTC.

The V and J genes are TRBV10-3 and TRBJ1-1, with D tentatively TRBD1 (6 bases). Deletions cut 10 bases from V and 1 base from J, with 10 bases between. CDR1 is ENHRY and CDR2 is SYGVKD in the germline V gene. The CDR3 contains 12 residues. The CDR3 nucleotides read TGTGCCACAGGACAGCAGAACACTGAAGCTTTCTTT. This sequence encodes CATGQQNTEAFF.

CDR3: CASRPSGGAGNEQFF. The CDR3 DNA follows: TGTGCCAGCAGACCTAGCGGGGGGGCGGGCAATGAGCAGTTCTTC. This chain uses TRBV7-3 with TRBJ2-1; TRBD2 aligns across 12 bases. Germline loops: CDR1 SGHTA, CDR2 FQGTGA. The CDR3 totals 15 residues. V lost 6 bases and J lost 6; bases outside the gene matches: 6.

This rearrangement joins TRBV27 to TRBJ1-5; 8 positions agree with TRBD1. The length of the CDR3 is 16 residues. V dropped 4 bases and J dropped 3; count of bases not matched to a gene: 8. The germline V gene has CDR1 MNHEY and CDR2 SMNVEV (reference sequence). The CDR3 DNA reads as TGTGCCAGCAGTTCCAGACAGGGGAAGGACAATCAGCCCCAGCATTTT. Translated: CASSSRQGKDNQPQHF.